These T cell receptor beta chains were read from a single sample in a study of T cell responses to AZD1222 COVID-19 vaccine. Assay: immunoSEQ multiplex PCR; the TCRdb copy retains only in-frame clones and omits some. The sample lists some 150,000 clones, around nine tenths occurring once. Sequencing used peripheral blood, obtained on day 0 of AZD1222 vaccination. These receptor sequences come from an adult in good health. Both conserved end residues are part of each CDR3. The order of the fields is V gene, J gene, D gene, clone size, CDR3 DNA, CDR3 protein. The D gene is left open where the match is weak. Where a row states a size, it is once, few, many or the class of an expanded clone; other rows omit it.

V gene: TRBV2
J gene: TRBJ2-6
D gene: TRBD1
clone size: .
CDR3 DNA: TGTGCCAGCAGTGGGGATCGGGACAGGGGAGGCTCTGGGGCCAACGTCCTGACTTTC
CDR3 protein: CASSGDRDRGGSGANVLTF

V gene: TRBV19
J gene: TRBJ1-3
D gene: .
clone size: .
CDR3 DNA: TGTGCCAGTAGTATTCCCGCAGGGGTAACTGGAAACACCATATATTTT
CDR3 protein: CASSIPAGVTGNTIYF

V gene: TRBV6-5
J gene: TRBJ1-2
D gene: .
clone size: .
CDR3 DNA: TGTGCCAGCTCGAGGTTACTCCTAAACTATGGCTACACCTTC
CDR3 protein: CASSRLLLNYGYTF

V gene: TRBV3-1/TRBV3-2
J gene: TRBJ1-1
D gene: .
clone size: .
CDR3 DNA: TGTGCCAGCAGCCAAGAGGGGGCGGTCACTGAAGCTTTCTTT
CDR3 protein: CASSQEGAVTEAFF

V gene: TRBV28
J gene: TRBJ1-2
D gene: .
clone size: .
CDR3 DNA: TGTGCCAGCAGTGGTCCTTCGTTAGGCGGCTACACCTTC
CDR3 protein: CASSGPSLGGYTF

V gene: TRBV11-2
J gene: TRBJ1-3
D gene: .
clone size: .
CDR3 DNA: TGTGCCAGCAGCCGCAATCGTCCCGGCTCTGGAAACACCATATATTTT
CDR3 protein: CASSRNRPGSGNTIYF

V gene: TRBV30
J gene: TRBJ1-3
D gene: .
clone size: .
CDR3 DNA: TGTGCCTGGAGTGTGGAGGGCTACACCATATATTTT
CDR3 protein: CAWSVEGYTIYF

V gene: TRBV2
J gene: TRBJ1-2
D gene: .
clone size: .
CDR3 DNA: TGTGCCTGGGGGCCGATCTATGGCTACACCTTC
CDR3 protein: CAWGPIYGYTF

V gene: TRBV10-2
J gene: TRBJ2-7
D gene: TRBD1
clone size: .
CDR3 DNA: TGCGCCAGCAGTCTGACACAAGACAGGGAAACCTCCTACGAGCAGTACTTC
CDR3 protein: CASSLTQDRETSYEQYF

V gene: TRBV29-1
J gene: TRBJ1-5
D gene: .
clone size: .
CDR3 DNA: TGCAGCGTTGGCAGCAATCAGCCCCAGCATTTT
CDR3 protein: CSVGSNQPQHF

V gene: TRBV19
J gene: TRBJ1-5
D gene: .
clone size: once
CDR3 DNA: TGTGCCAGTACCGATGGCGGGTCTAGCAATCAGCCCCAGCATTTT
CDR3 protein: CASTDGGSSNQPQHF